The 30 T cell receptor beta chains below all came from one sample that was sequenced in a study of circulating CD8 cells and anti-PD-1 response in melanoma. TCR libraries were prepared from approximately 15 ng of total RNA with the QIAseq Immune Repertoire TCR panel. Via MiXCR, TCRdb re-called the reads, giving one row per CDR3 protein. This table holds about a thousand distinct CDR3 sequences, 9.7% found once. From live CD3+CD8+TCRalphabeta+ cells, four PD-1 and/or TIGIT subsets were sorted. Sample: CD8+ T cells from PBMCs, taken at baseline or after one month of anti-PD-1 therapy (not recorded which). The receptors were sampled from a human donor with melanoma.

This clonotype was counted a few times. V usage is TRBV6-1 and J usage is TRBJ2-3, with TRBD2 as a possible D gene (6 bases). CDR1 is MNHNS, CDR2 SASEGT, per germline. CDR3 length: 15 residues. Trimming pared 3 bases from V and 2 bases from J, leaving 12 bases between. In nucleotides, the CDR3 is TGTGCCAGCAGTGAGGGCAGGGAGGCCACAGATACGCAGTATTTT. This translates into CASSEGREATDTQYF.

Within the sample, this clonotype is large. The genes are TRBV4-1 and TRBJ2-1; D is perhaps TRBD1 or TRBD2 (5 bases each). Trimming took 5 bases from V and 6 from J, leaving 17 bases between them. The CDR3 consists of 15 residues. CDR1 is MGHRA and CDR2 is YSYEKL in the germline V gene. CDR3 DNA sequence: TGCGCCAGCAGCGCATACTCCGGGACCACCAATGAGCAGTTCTTC. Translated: CASSAYSGTTNEQFF.

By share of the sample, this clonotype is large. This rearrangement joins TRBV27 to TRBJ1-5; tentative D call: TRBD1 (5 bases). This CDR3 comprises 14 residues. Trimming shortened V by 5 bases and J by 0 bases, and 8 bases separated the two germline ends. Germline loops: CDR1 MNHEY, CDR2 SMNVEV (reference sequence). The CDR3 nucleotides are TGTGCCAGCAGTATGACAGATAGCAATCAGCCCCAGCATTTT. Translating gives CASSMTDSNQPQHF.

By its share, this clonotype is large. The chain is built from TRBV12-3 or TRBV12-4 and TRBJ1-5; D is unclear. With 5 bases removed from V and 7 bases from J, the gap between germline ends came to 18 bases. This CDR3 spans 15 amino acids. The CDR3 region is CASSPDYVGNQPQHF. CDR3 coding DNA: TGTGCCAGCAGTCCCGATTACGTAGGGAACCAGCCCCAGCATTTT.

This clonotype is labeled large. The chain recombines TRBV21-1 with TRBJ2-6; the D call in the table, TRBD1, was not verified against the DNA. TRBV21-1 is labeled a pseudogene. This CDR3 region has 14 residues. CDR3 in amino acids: CASSGSPGANVLTF. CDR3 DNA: TGTGCCAGCAGCGGCAGCCCCGGGGCCAACGTCCTGACTTTC.

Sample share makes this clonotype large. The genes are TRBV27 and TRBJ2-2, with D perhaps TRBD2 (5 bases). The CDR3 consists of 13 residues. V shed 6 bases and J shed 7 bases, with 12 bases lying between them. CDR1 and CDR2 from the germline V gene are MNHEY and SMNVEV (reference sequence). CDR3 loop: CASSNGLFGELFF. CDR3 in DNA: TGTGCCAGCAGCAACGGACTTTTCGGGGAGCTGTTTTTT.

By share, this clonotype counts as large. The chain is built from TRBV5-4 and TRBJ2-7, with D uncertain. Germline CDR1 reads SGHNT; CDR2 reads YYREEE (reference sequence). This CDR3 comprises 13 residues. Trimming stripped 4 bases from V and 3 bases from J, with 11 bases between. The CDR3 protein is CASSGRSNYEQYF. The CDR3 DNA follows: TGTGCCAGCAGCGGCAGGAGTAACTACGAGCAGTACTTC.

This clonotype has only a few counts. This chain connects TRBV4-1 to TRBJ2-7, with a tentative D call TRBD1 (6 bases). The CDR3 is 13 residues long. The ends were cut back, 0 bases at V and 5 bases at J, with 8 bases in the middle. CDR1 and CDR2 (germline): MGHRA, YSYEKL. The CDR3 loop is CASSQERGNEQYF. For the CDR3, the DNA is TGCGCCAGCAGCCAAGAGAGGGGGAACGAGCAGTACTTC.

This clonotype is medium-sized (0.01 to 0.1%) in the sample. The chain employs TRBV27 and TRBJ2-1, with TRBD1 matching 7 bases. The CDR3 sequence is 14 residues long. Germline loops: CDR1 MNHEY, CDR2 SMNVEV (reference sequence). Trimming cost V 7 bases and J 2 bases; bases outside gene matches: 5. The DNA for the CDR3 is TGTGCCAGCACCGGGACAGCAACCTACAATGAGCAGTTCTTC. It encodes CASTGTATYNEQFF.

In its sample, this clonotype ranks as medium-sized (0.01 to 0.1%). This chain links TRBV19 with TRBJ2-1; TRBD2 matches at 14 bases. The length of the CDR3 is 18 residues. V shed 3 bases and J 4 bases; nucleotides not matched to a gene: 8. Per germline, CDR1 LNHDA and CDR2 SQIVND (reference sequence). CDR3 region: CASSIRLAGGPVYNEQFF. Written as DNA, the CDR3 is TGTGCCAGTAGTATTAGACTAGCGGGGGGGCCGGTGTACAATGAGCAGTTCTTC.

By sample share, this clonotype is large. The CDR3 loop reads CASSAPSTIAEAFF. CDR3 nucleotides: TGTGCCAGCAGTGCCCCATCGACCATCGCTGAAGCTTTCTTT. The chain uses TRBV25-1 and TRBJ1-1; D not certain. The CDR3 consists of 14 residues. V was cut by 4 bases and J by 6 bases, with 15 bases left in between. Germline values: CDR1 MGHDK, CDR2 SYGVNS.

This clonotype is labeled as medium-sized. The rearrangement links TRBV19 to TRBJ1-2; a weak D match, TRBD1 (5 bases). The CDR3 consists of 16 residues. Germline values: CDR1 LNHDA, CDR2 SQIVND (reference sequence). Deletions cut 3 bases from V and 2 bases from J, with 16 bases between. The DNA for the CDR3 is TGTGCCAGTAGTATTTGGACACGGAAAGGCAACTATGGCTACACCTTC. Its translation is CASSIWTRKGNYGYTF.

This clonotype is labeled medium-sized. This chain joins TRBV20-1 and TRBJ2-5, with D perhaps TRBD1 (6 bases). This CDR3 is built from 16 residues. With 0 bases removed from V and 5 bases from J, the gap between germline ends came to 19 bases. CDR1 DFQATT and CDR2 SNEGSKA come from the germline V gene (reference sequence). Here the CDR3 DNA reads TGCAGTGCTAGAGATTGGGACACCCGATCCTGGGAGACCCAGTACTTC. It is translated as CSARDWDTRSWETQYF.

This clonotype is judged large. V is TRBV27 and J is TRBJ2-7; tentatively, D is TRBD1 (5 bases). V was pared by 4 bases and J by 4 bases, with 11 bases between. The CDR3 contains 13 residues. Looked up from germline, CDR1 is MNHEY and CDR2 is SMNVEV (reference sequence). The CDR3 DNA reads TGTGCCAGCAGTTCCCAGGGCGTATACGAGCAGTACTTC. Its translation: CASSSQGVYEQYF.

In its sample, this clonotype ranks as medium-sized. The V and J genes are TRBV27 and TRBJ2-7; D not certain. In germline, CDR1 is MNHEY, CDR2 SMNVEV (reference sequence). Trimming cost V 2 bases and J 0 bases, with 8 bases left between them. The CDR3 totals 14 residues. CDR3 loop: CASSLVGSSYEQYF. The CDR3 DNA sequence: TGTGCCAGCAGTTTAGTGGGTAGCTCCTACGAGCAGTACTTC.

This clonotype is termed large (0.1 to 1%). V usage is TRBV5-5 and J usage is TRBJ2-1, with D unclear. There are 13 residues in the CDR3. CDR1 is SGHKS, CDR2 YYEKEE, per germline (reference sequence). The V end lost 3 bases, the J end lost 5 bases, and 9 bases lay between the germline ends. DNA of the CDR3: TGTGCCAGCAGCTACGGACCTGACAATGAGCAGTTCTTC. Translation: CASSYGPDNEQFF.

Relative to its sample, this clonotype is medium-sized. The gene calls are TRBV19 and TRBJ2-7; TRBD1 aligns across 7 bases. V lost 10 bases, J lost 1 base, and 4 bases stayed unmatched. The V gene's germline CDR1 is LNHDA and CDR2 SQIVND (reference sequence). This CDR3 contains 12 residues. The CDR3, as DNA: TGTGCCACCACGGACAGGTCCTACGAGCAGTACTTC. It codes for CATTDRSYEQYF.

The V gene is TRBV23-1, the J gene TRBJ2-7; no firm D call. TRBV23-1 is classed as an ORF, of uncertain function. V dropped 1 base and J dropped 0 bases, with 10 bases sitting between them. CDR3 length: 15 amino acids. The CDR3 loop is CASSQFVYSSYEQYF. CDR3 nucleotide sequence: TGCGCCAGCAGTCAATTTGTCTACAGCTCCTACGAGCAGTACTTC.

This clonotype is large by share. DNA for the CDR3: TGTGCCAGTAGTATGACAGGGGACTACAATGAGCAGTTCTTC. Translating it yields CASSMTGDYNEQFF. The genes are TRBV19 and TRBJ2-1, with TRBD1 matching 8 bases. Germline assignment: CDR1 LNHDA and CDR2 SQIVND (reference sequence). Losses at the gene ends were 3 bases for V and 3 bases for J; bases not matched to a gene: 1. The CDR3 is made up of 14 amino acids. The full variable domain, with the rest looked up from reference TRBV19 and TRBJ2-1, is DGGITQSPKYLFRKEGQNVTLSCEQNLNHDAMYWYRQDPGQGLRLIYYSQIVNDFQKGDIAEGYSVSREKKESFPLTVTSAQKNPTAFYLCASSMTGDYNEQFFGPGTRLTVL.

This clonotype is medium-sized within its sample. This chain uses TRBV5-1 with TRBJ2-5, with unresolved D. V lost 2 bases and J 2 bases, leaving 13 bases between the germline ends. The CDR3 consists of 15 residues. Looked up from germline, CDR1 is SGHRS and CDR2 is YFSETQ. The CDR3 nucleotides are TGCGCCAGCAGCTTCCACAGTGCCCTTCAAGAGACCCAGTACTTC. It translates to CASSFHSALQETQYF. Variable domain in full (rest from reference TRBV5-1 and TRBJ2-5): KAGVTQTPRYLIKTRGQQVTLSCSPISGHRSVSWYQQTPGQGLQFLFEYFSETQRNKGNFPGRFSGRQFSNSRSEMNVSTLELGDSALYLCASSFHSALQETQYFGPGTRLLVL.

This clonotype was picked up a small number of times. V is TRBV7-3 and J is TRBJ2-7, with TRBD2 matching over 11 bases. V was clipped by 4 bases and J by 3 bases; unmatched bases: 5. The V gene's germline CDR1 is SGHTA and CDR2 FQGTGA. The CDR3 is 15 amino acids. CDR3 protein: CASSYVGTSGYEQYF. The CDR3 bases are TGTGCCAGCAGCTACGTTGGGACTAGCGGCTACGAGCAGTACTTC.

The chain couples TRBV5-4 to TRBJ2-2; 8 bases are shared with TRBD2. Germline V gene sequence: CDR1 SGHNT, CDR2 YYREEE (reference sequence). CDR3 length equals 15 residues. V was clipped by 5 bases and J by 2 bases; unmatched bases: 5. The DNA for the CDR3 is TGTGCCAGCAGTTGGACTAGCCCAAACACCGGGGAGCTGTTTTTT. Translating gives CASSWTSPNTGELFF.

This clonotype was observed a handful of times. CDR3 sequence: CASSIADNSPLHF. In DNA form, the CDR3 reads TGTGCCAGTAGTATAGCGGATAATTCACCCCTCCACTTT. The V gene is TRBV19, the J gene TRBJ1-6; D not resolved. Germline V CDR1 and CDR2: LNHDA, SQIVND (reference sequence). This CDR3 region has 13 residues. Trimming took 1 base from V and 5 from J, leaving 3 bases between them.

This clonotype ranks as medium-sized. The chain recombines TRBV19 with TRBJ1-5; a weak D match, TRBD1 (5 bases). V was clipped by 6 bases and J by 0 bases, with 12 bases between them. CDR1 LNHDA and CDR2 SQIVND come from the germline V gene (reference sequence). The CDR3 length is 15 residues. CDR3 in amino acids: CASSWGSYSNQPQHF. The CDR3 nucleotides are TGTGCCAGTAGCTGGGGGTCTTATAGCAATCAGCCCCAGCATTTT.

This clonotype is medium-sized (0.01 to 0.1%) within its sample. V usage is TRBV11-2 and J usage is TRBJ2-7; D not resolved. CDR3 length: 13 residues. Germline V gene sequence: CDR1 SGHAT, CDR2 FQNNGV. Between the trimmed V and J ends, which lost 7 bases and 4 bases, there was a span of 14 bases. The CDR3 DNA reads TGTGCCAGCACCCCCCCCGGTTGGTACGAGCAGTACTTC. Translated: CASTPPGWYEQYF.

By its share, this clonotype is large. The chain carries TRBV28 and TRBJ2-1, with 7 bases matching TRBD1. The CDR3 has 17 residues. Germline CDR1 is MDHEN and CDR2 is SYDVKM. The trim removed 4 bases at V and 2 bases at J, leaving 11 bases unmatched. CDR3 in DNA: TGTGCCAGCAGTTCGCCGCGACAGGGAAGGGCCTACAATGAGCAGTTCTTC. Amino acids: CASSSPRQGRAYNEQFF.

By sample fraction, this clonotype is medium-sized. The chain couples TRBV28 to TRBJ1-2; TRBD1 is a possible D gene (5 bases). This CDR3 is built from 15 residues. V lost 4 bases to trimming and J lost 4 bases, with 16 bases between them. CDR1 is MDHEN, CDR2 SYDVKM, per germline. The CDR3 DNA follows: TGTGCCAGCAGTTCGACTGTAGGGGCAACCTATGGCTACACCTTC. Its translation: CASSSTVGATYGYTF.

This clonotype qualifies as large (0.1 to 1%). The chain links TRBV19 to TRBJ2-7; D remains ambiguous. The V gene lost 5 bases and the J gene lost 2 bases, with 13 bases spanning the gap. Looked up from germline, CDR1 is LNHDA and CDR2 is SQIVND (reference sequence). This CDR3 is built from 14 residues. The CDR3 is CASSPYTQPYEQYF. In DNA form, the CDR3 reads TGTGCCAGTAGTCCCTACACCCAACCCTACGAGCAGTACTTC.

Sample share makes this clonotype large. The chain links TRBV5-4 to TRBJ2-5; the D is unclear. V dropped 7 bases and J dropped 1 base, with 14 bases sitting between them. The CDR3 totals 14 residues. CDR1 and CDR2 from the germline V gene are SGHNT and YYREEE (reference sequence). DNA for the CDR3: TGTGCCAGCGGTGACGAGACACCCCAAGAGACCCAGTACTTC. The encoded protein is CASGDETPQETQYF.

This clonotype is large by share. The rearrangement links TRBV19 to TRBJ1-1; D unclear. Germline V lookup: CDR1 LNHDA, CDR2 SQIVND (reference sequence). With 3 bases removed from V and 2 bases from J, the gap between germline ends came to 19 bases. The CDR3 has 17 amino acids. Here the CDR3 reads CASSIGQAFIENTEAFF. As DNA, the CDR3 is TGTGCCAGTAGTATCGGCCAGGCGTTTATCGAAAACACTGAAGCTTTCTTT.